Following are 25 T cell receptor beta chains from one sample sequenced in a study of vaccination and CD4 T cells after COVID-19. Time point defined: late sampling 161 to 241 days after vaccination in a few convalescent patients. Treatment: roughly 10-day PBMC culture with coronavirus spike peptide pools or control peptides (ViraFEST assay). Sequencing of the DNA from cultured CD4+ T cells was carried out with the Oncomine TCR Beta short-read assay. From the PCR reads, TCRdb called clonotypes with MiXCR, one entry per CDR3 protein. The sample carries fewer than 20,000 distinct CDR3 sequences, around 43% recorded once. Their cognate antigens are unknown. The sample consisted of CD4+ T cells from blood, cultured in vitro, taken about 7 months after SARS-CoV-2 vaccination. The receptors come from a human donor who had recovered from COVID-19.

The gene calls are TRBV25-1 and TRBJ2-7, with D perhaps assigned TRBD1 or TRBD2 (6 bases each). CDR1 is MGHDK, CDR2 SYGVNS, per germline. This CDR3 has 13 residues. Trimming took off 6 bases at V and 1 base at J, with 10 bases between the two ends. This CDR3 is CASSKGGSYEQYF. DNA for the CDR3: TGTGCCAGCAGCAAGGGGGGATCCTACGAGCAGTACTTC.

This clonotype was found a few times. This chain joins TRBV20-1 and TRBJ1-5; D not resolved. This CDR3 is built from 15 residues. V lost 1 base and J 5 bases, leaving 15 bases between the germline ends. Per germline, CDR1 DFQATT and CDR2 SNEGSKA (reference sequence). CDR3: CSARAGIQPDQPQHF. The DNA for the CDR3 is TGCAGTGCTAGAGCGGGCATCCAGCCGGATCAGCCCCAGCATTTT.

This chain joins TRBV18 and TRBJ1-5, with 7 nucleotides matching TRBD1. Germline V lookup: CDR1 KGHSH, CDR2 LQKENI. This CDR3 spans 15 amino acids. Trimming cost V 4 bases and J 1 base; bases outside gene matches: 4. CDR3 sequence reads: CASSRGQQSNQPQHF. In DNA form, the CDR3 reads TGTGCCAGCTCACGGGGACAGCAGAGCAATCAGCCCCAGCATTTT.

The chain carries TRBV6-1 and TRBJ1-6; D remains ambiguous. The germline gives CDR1 MNHNS, CDR2 SASEGT. This CDR3 is 14 amino acids long. Trimming shortened V by 6 bases and J by 9 bases, and 15 bases separated the two germline ends. The CDR3 sequence: CASSPRAQSSPLHF. The CDR3 coding sequence is TGTGCCAGCAGCCCCCGGGCCCAGAGTTCACCCCTCCACTTT.

CDR3 residues: CASSWEGQVFNEQFF. The DNA of the CDR3 is TGCGCCAGCAGCTGGGAGGGACAGGTCTTCAATGAGCAGTTCTTC. The chain combines TRBV5-1 with TRBJ2-1; perhaps TRBD1 as D (8 bases). The germline V gene encodes CDR1 SGHRS and CDR2 YFSETQ. The V gene lost 3 bases and the J gene lost 6 bases, with 16 bases spanning the gap. The CDR3 runs 15 residues.

V usage is TRBV6-5 and J usage is TRBJ1-5; 7 bases are shared with TRBD1. CDR1 is MNHEY and CDR2 is SVGAGI in the germline V gene. This CDR3 region has 14 residues. V trimming: 4 bases; J trimming: 2 bases; junction bases outside the gene matches: 2. The CDR3 region has the DNA TGTGCCAGCAGTTTAACAGGGGGCAATCAGCCCCAGCATTTT. Residues: CASSLTGGNQPQHF.

In its sample, this clonotype was seen a few times. The J gene is TRBJ2-3, the V gene TRBV15; tentative D call: TRBD2 (6 bases). Trimming took 3 bases from V and 0 from J, leaving 13 bases between them. The germline CDR1 and CDR2 sequences are LNHNV and YYDKDF (reference sequence). The CDR3 is 16 residues long. For the CDR3, the DNA is TGTGCCACCAGCAGGGGGGGACTTCTCAGCACAGATACGCAGTATTTT. It translates to CATSRGGLLSTDTQYF.

This clonotype was counted a single time. The chain uses TRBV7-9 and TRBJ2-5; D gene uncertain. Looked up from germline, CDR1 is SEHNR and CDR2 is FQNEAQ (reference sequence). Trimming took 1 base from V and 4 from J, leaving 10 bases between them. The CDR3 loop spans 14 amino acids. DNA of the CDR3: TGTGCCAGCAGCTTAGACCCAGTTGGAGAGACCCAGTACTTC. It yields the protein CASSLDPVGETQYF.

CDR3 in DNA: TGTGCCAGCAGCTCGGGACGGGTTCCCTACGAGCAGTACTTC. Protein product: CASSSGRVPYEQYF. V and J are TRBV7-3 and TRBJ2-7, with D perhaps given as TRBD1 or TRBD2 (5 bases each). CDR1 is SGHTA and CDR2 is FQGTGA in the germline V gene. The CDR3 totals 14 residues. The V end lost 4 bases, the J end lost 2 bases, and 12 bases lay between the germline ends.

The V call is TRBV20-1, the J call TRBJ2-3; possible D gene TRBD1, 5 bases. V shed 7 bases and J shed 6 bases, with 14 bases lying between them. Germline loops: CDR1 DFQATT, CDR2 SNEGSKA (reference sequence). The CDR3 loop spans 12 amino acids. The CDR3 region has the DNA TGCAGTGTTGACAGCCCCGGGGATACGCAGTATTTT. The encoded protein is CSVDSPGDTQYF.

CDR3 in amino acids: CASNVVLGREVGGTQYF. For the CDR3, the DNA is TGTGCCAGCAACGTCGTTTTGGGGCGGGAAGTAGGGGGGACCCAGTACTTC. This chain uses TRBV6-1 with TRBJ2-5; D tentatively fits TRBD1 or TRBD2 (6 bases each). V lost 7 bases and J lost 7, with 28 bases in between. The CDR3 totals 17 residues. Germline values: CDR1 MNHNS, CDR2 SASEGT.

In its sample, this clonotype was seen a few times. The CDR3 spells CATSTMTSGVNTDTQYF. CDR3 DNA: TGTGCCACCAGCACGATGACTAGCGGGGTCAACACAGATACGCAGTATTTT. J is TRBJ2-3 and V is TRBV15; 11 bases map to TRBD2. The germline V gene has CDR1 LNHNV and CDR2 YYDKDF (reference sequence). The CDR3 consists of 17 residues. V dropped 4 bases and J dropped 2; count of bases not matched to a gene: 8.

The chain couples TRBV27 to TRBJ1-2; 11 bases are shared with TRBD1. Looked up from germline, CDR1 is MNHEY and CDR2 is SMNVEV (reference sequence). Trimming removed 6 bases from V and 4 bases from J; junction bases left unmatched: 10. The CDR3 sequence is 16 residues long. CDR3 bases: TGTGCCAGCAGCCGCAGACCGGGACAGGGGGGCTATGGCTACACCTTC. It encodes CASSRRPGQGGYGYTF.

J is TRBJ2-5 and V is TRBV19; TRBD1 matches at 8 bases. This CDR3 contains 15 residues. The germline gives CDR1 LNHDA, CDR2 SQIVND (reference sequence). J lost 4 bases, V lost 5 bases, and 9 bases had no gene match. CDR3 residues: CASSPTPDRGETQYF. CDR3 sequence (DNA): TGTGCCAGTAGTCCTACCCCCGACAGGGGAGAGACCCAGTACTTC.

CDR3 loop: CAAGGYNSPLHF. Here the CDR3 DNA reads TGTGCCGCCGGGGGGTATAATTCACCCCTCCACTTT. V usage is TRBV7-2 and J usage is TRBJ1-6; D perhaps matches TRBD1 (5 bases). CDR3 length equals 12 residues. Germline-derived CDR1 and CDR2 are SGHTA and FQGNSA. Trimming shortened V by 11 bases and J by 4 bases, and 9 bases separated the two germline ends.

This chain uses TRBV20-1 with TRBJ1-2; no clear D gene. Germline CDR1 DFQATT, CDR2 SNEGSKA (reference sequence). The V and J ends lost 6 bases and 9 bases respectively, with 17 bases between them. The CDR3 extends over 12 amino acids. The CDR3 coding sequence is TGCAGTGCCGATTATTCATTTGGGAGCTACACCTTC. Protein: CSADYSFGSYTF.

The chain couples TRBV5-1 to TRBJ2-7, with D hard to call. The germline gives CDR1 SGHRS, CDR2 YFSETQ. Trimming left V 4 bases short and J 1 base short, with 12 bases between. CDR3 size: 14 residues. The CDR3 coding sequence is TGCGCCAGCAGCAAAACCGACGGTTCCTACGAGCAGTACTTC. It codes for CASSKTDGSYEQYF. The complete variable domain, with remaining parts taken from reference TRBV5-1 and TRBJ2-7, reads KAGVTQTPRYLIKTRGQQVTLSCSPISGHRSVSWYQQTPGQGLQFLFEYFSETQRNKGNFPGRFSGRQFSNSRSEMNVSTLELGDSALYLCASSKTDGSYEQYFGPGTRLTVT.

The V gene is TRBV10-3, the J gene TRBJ2-5; the match to TRBD2 covers 15 bases. This CDR3 region has 17 residues. Germline V gene sequence: CDR1 ENHRY, CDR2 SYGVKD. After removal of 2 bases from V and 1 base from J, the junction contained 2 bases not matched to a gene. The CDR3 sequence is CAISEGTSGRPQETQYF. For the CDR3, the DNA is TGTGCCATCAGTGAGGGGACTAGCGGGAGGCCCCAAGAGACCCAGTACTTC.

This clonotype came up a few times. The CDR3 spells CASSQTSPTYNEQFF. The CDR3, as DNA: TGTGCCAGCAGCCAGACTAGCCCGACCTACAATGAGCAGTTCTTC. The chain uses TRBV7-2 and TRBJ2-1; 7 bases match TRBD2. V lost 5 bases, J lost 2 bases, and 6 bases stayed unmatched. The CDR3 runs 15 residues. The germline gives CDR1 SGHTA, CDR2 FQGNSA.

The V call is TRBV2, the J call TRBJ1-1; possibly TRBD1 for D (6 bases). Germline lookup yields CDR1 SNHLY and CDR2 FYNNEI. V lost 5 bases, J lost 4 bases, and 14 bases lay in between. The CDR3 has 14 residues. DNA of the CDR3: TGTGCCAGCAGTCTAACAGGGCGGGCCACTGAAGCTTTCTTT. It encodes CASSLTGRATEAFF. Full variable domain (rest looked up from reference TRBV2 and TRBJ1-1): EPEVTQTPSHQVTQMGQEVILRCVPISNHLYFYWYRQILGQKVEFLVSFYNNEISEKSEIFDDQFSVERPDGSNFTLKIRSTKLEDSAMYFCASSLTGRATEAFFGQGTRLTVV.

This chain uses TRBV19 with TRBJ2-1; D remains unclear. Per germline, CDR1 LNHDA and CDR2 SQIVND (reference sequence). CDR3 size: 16 residues. V shed 4 bases and J shed 0 bases, with 13 bases lying between them. CDR3 sequence reads: CASSRLVAPSYNEQFF. The CDR3 nucleotides are TGTGCCAGTAGTAGGTTAGTGGCACCCTCCTACAATGAGCAGTTCTTC.

In this sample, this clonotype turned up once. The rearrangement links TRBV7-2 to TRBJ2-7; TRBD1 is a possible D gene (5 bases). The CDR3 covers 14 residues. Looked up from germline, CDR1 is SGHTA and CDR2 is FQGNSA. Trimming removed 7 bases from V and 4 bases from J, with 17 bases in between. In DNA, the CDR3 is TGTGCCAGCACCCCGGCTTTTGGGGCGTACGAGCAGTACTTC. It translates to CASTPAFGAYEQYF.

This chain uses TRBV7-9 with TRBJ2-3, with D perhaps matching TRBD1 or TRBD2 (5 bases each). This CDR3 contains 16 residues. Germline V lookup: CDR1 SEHNR, CDR2 FQNEAQ (reference sequence). The V end lost 3 bases, the J end lost 0 bases, and 13 bases lay between the germline ends. The CDR3 loop reads CASSFRSGLSTDTQYF. The CDR3 DNA follows: TGTGCCAGCAGCTTTCGGTCGGGGCTGAGCACAGATACGCAGTATTTT.

This clonotype was counted only a few times. The chain combines TRBV20-1 with TRBJ2-3; 10 positions match TRBD2. The germline V gene encodes CDR1 DFQATT and CDR2 SNEGSKA (reference sequence). Germline trimming cut 1 base from V and 1 base from J; bases unmatched to any gene: 11. The CDR3 is 18 residues long. The CDR3: CSARVQSSGSIGTDTQYF. The CDR3 DNA reads as TGCAGTGCTAGAGTCCAATCTAGCGGGAGTATAGGCACAGATACGCAGTATTTT.

The CDR3 sequence: CASTPSGTPDYGYTF. The CDR3 coding sequence is TGTGCCAGCACCCCCAGTGGGACGCCAGACTATGGCTACACCTTC. The genes are TRBV5-4 and TRBJ1-2; D perhaps matches TRBD1 (5 bases). Germline V gene sequence: CDR1 SGHNT, CDR2 YYREEE (reference sequence). The CDR3 totals 15 residues. With 6 bases removed from V and 3 bases from J, the gap between germline ends came to 18 bases.